These T cell receptor beta chains were read from a single sample in a study of T cells in Graves' hyperthyroidism and ophthalmopathy. TCRdb recomputed calls from the multiplex PCR reads with MiXCR, one row per CDR3 protein. The data show hundreds of thousands of distinct CDR3 sequences, 16% seen once. Material for sequencing was blood. The receptors were sampled from a woman aged 40 to 50 with Graves' ophthalmopathy. The CDR3 runs from the conserved cysteine through the conserved F or W. D genes are given only for firm matches. The size entry is marked missing in some rows and otherwise reads once, few, many or a size class.

J: TRBJ2-1
size: many
D: TRBD2
V: TRBV10-3
DNA: TGTGCCATCAGCGCCGGGACTAGCTCCTACAATGAGCAGTTCTTC
CDR3: CAISAGTSSYNEQFF

J: TRBJ2-1
size: many
D: TRBD1
V: TRBV15
DNA: TGTGCCACCAGCAGTCACGGGACAGGCGCGTACAATGAGCAGTTCTTC
CDR3: CATSSHGTGAYNEQFF

J: TRBJ2-3
size: many
D: NA
V: TRBV2
DNA: TGTGCCAGCAGTGCGGGACGTGGCGCAGATACGCAGTATTTT
CDR3: CASSAGRGADTQYF

J: TRBJ2-3
size: many
D: NA
V: TRBV20-1
DNA: TGCAGCCTCGCCCCTGGCACAGATACGCAGTATTTT
CDR3: CSLAPGTDTQYF

J: TRBJ2-7
size: NA
D: NA
V: TRBV7-2
DNA: TGTGCCAGCAGCTTAGGTGGTGACTTCTACGAGCAGTACTTC
CDR3: CASSLGGDFYEQYF

J: TRBJ1-4
size: few
D: NA
V: TRBV6-5
DNA: TGTGCCAGCAGTTACTCGTTGGGGAATGAAAAACTGTTTTTT
CDR3: CASSYSLGNEKLFF

J: TRBJ1-4
size: many
D: NA
V: TRBV2
DNA: TGTGCCAGCAGCAAACTAGGTACCAGCACTAATGAAAAACTGTTTTTT
CDR3: CASSKLGTSTNEKLFF

J: TRBJ2-7
size: many
D: TRBD1
V: TRBV28
DNA: TGTGCCAGCAGCGAGGGGGCGTCCCTCTACGAGCAGTACTTC
CDR3: CASSEGASLYEQYF

J: TRBJ2-1
size: many
D: TRBD2
V: TRBV5-1
DNA: TGCGCCAGCAGTGAAGCGGGAGAATCCTACAATGAGCAGTTCTTC
CDR3: CASSEAGESYNEQFF

J: TRBJ2-7
size: many
D: TRBD1
V: TRBV10-3
DNA: TGTGCCATCAGTGAGCTCGGAACAGGGGTCTACGAGCAGTACTTC
CDR3: CAISELGTGVYEQYF

J: TRBJ2-1
size: many
D: TRBD2
V: TRBV2
DNA: TGTGCCAGCGGGGGGGATAGCGGGAGATATGAGCAGTTCTTC
CDR3: CASGGDSGRYEQFF

J: TRBJ2-5
size: many
D: NA
V: TRBV7-8
DNA: TGTGCCAGCAGCTCTGGCGGGGCCCCAGGCGAGACCCAGTACTTC
CDR3: CASSSGGAPGETQYF

J: TRBJ2-3
size: NA
D: NA
V: TRBV29-1
DNA: TGCAGCGTTGAAACGCAGCAGGGTGGTACGCAGTATTTT
CDR3: CSVETQQGGTQYF

J: TRBJ2-1
size: many
D: NA
V: TRBV20-1
DNA: TGCAGTGCTAGTCCCAGCTCCTACAATGAGCAGTTCTTC
CDR3: CSASPSSYNEQFF

J: TRBJ1-5
size: NA
D: NA
V: TRBV28
DNA: TGTGCCAGCAGTCTCGGGGGACATACACATAATCAGCCCCAGCATTTT
CDR3: CASSLGGHTHNQPQHF

J: TRBJ2-5
size: NA
D: NA
V: TRBV5-1
DNA: TGCGCCAGCAGCTTTAGAGACAGACAAGAGACCCAGTACTTC
CDR3: CASSFRDRQETQYF

J: TRBJ2-3
size: many
D: NA
V: TRBV12-3/TRBV12-4
DNA: TGTGCCAGCAGTTTTAACCGACTAGATAGTGCGACAGATACGCAGTATTTT
CDR3: CASSFNRLDSATDTQYF

J: TRBJ1-1
size: NA
D: NA
V: TRBV20-1
DNA: TGCAGTGCCGGGCGGACAGATATGAACACTGAAGCTTTCTTT
CDR3: CSAGRTDMNTEAFF

J: TRBJ2-7
size: many
D: TRBD2
V: TRBV20-1
DNA: TGCAGTGCTAGAGAACTAGCGGGAGGGCCGGGTGAGCAGTACTTC
CDR3: CSARELAGGPGEQYF

J: TRBJ1-4
size: few
D: TRBD1
V: TRBV6-7
DNA: TGTGTCAGCACCAACGAGGGACAGGGAGCTGAAAAACTGTTTTTT
CDR3: CVSTNEGQGAEKLFF

J: TRBJ2-1
size: few
D: NA
V: TRBV19
DNA: TGTGCCAGTAGTGATGGACGGTACAATGAGCAGTTCTTC
CDR3: CASSDGRYNEQFF

J: TRBJ2-3
size: many
D: TRBD2
V: TRBV7-3
DNA: TGTGCCAGCAGCTTTGGGACTAGAGATACGCAGTATTTT
CDR3: CASSFGTRDTQYF

J: TRBJ2-7
size: few
D: TRBD1
V: TRBV7-8
DNA: TGTGCCAGCAGCTTCCACAGGGGCGACGAGCAGTACTTC
CDR3: CASSFHRGDEQYF

J: TRBJ2-7
size: many
D: TRBD2
V: TRBV29-1
DNA: TGCAGCGTTTACTCCGGGACTAGCGGCTACGAGCAGTACTTC
CDR3: CSVYSGTSGYEQYF

J: TRBJ2-1
size: many
D: NA
V: TRBV7-8
DNA: TGTGCCAGCAACTCCATTCGGGGGCTTTACAATGAGCAGTTCTTC
CDR3: CASNSIRGLYNEQFF

J: TRBJ2-2
size: few
D: TRBD1
V: TRBV2
DNA: TGTGCCAGCACGGGACAGGGTAACACCGGGGAGCTGGTTTTT
CDR3: CASTGQGNTGELVF

J: TRBJ2-1
size: NA
D: TRBD1
V: TRBV24-1
DNA: TGTGCCACCAGTGATCCTTCGAGGGGGCGGGATGAGCAGTTCTTC
CDR3: CATSDPSRGRDEQFF

J: TRBJ1-4
size: NA
D: NA
V: TRBV28
DNA: TGTGCCAGCAGGACCCCAGGGAGGGGAACTAATGAAAAACTGTTTTTT
CDR3: CASRTPGRGTNEKLFF

J: TRBJ1-5
size: NA
D: NA
V: TRBV19
DNA: TGTGCCAGTAGTATCCAAGACAGTTACTATAGCAATCAGCCCCAGCATTTT
CDR3: CASSIQDSYYSNQPQHF

J: TRBJ1-5
size: many
D: NA
V: TRBV2
DNA: TGTGCCAGCACTATCCCAGGGAGCAATCAGCCCCAGCATTTT
CDR3: CASTIPGSNQPQHF

J: TRBJ2-1
size: many
D: NA
V: TRBV12-3/TRBV12-4
DNA: TGTGCCACCTGGGTTGGGGGTTGGCAGTTCTTC
CDR3: CATWVGGWQFF

J: TRBJ2-1
size: few
D: TRBD2
V: TRBV6-2/TRBV6-3
DNA: TGTGCCAGCAGTTACTCATCTAGCGGGACCCATGAGCAGTTCTTC
CDR3: CASSYSSSGTHEQFF

J: TRBJ1-2
size: NA
D: NA
V: TRBV29-1
DNA: TGCAGCGTTGAATTTCATGATGGCTACACCTTC
CDR3: CSVEFHDGYTF

J: TRBJ1-3
size: NA
D: TRBD1
V: TRBV6-1
DNA: TGTGCCAGCACTGAACGACAGGGTTTTAGAAACACCATATATTTT
CDR3: CASTERQGFRNTIYF

J: TRBJ1-2
size: many
D: NA
V: TRBV2
DNA: TGTGCCAGCAGAGTACAGGGCCAGGGCTATGGCTACACCTTC
CDR3: CASRVQGQGYGYTF

J: TRBJ1-1
size: once
D: NA
V: TRBV19
DNA: TGTGCCAGTAGTATTCAGGTTAACAATGAAGCTTTCTTT
CDR3: CASSIQVNNEAFF

J: TRBJ2-7
size: NA
D: TRBD2
V: TRBV6-1
DNA: TGTGCCAGCAGTTTATCGGGACTAGACATCTACGAGCAGTACTTC
CDR3: CASSLSGLDIYEQYF

J: TRBJ1-1
size: many
D: NA
V: TRBV7-9
DNA: TGTGCCAGCAGCCCTCCAGGATTAGCGAGCAACACTGAAGCTTTCTTT
CDR3: CASSPPGLASNTEAFF

J: TRBJ1-4
size: few
D: NA
V: TRBV5-1
DNA: TGCGCCAGCAGCCGACAGGCCTATGAAAAACTGTTTTTT
CDR3: CASSRQAYEKLFF

J: TRBJ1-5
size: few
D: NA
V: TRBV6-2/TRBV6-3
DNA: TGTGCCAGCAGTTCCTCAAGAGGGAATAGCAATCAGCCCCAGCATTTT
CDR3: CASSSSRGNSNQPQHF

J: TRBJ2-1
size: NA
D: NA
V: TRBV18
DNA: TGTGCCAGCTCAACCACGGCCGTGAATGGGAATGGGCAGTTCTTC
CDR3: CASSTTAVNGNGQFF

J: TRBJ1-1
size: many
D: NA
V: TRBV5-5
DNA: TGTGCCAGCAGCTTGGCGGTCGGACAGACTGAAGCTTTCTTT
CDR3: CASSLAVGQTEAFF